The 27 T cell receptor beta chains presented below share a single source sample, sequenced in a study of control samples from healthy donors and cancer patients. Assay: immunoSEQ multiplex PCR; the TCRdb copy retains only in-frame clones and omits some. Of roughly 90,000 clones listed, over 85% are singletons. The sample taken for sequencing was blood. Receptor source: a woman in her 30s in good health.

CDR3 sequence reads: CRRTGPSGGPYEQYF. The CDR3 bases are TGCAGGCGGACAGGGCCCAGCGGGGGCCCCTACGAGCAGTACTTC. The chain employs TRBV29-1 and TRBJ2-7; D could derive from TRBD1 or TRBD2 (8 bases each). CDR1 and CDR2 from the germline V gene are SQVTM and ANQGSEA. This CDR3 has 15 residues.

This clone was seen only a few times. CDR3 in amino acids: CASSTGATRSEAFF. CDR3 coding DNA: TGTGCCAGCAGTACCGGCGCCACCAGATCTGAAGCTTTCTTT. The chain uses TRBV6-5 and TRBJ1-1; D is undetermined. This CDR3 comprises 14 residues. CDR1 and CDR2 from the germline V gene are MNHEY and SVGAGI. The germline V and J ends were trimmed by 5 bases and 6 bases, with 16 bases remaining between them.

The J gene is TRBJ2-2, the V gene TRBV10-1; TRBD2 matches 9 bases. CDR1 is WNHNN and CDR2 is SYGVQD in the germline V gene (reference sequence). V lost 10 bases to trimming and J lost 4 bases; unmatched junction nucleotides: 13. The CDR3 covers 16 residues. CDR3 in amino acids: CATKTSGRNITGELFF. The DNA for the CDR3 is TGCGCCACTAAGACTAGCGGACGAAACATCACCGGGGAGCTGTTTTTT.

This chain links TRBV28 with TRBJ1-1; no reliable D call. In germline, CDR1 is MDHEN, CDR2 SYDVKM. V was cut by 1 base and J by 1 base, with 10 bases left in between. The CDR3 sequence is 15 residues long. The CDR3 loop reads CASSLSAVPNTEAFF. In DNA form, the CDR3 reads TGTGCCAGCAGTTTATCGGCGGTACCGAACACTGAAGCTTTCTTT.

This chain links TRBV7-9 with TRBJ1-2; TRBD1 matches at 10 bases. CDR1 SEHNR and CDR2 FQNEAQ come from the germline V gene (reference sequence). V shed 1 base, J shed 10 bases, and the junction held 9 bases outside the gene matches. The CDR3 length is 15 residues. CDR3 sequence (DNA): TGTGCCAGCAGCTTAGGCCCCCTGGACAGGGGGGACTACACCTTC. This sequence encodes CASSLGPLDRGDYTF.

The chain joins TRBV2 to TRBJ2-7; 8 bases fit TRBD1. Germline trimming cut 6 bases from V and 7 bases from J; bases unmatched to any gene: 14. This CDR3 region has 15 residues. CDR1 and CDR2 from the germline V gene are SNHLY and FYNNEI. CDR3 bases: TGTGCCAGCAGAGCATTTCCGGGACAGGCGTATGAGCAGTACTTC. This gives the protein CASRAFPGQAYEQYF.

The CDR3 DNA is TGTGCCAGCGGAGGGACGAGCGATTCACCCCTCCACTTT. Translated, it gives CASGGTSDSPLHF. The chain has TRBV7-3 and TRBJ1-6; the D gene is possibly TRBD1 (5 bases). This CDR3 has 13 amino acids. CDR1 and CDR2 (germline): SGHTA, FQGTGA. The V and J ends lost 8 bases and 8 bases respectively, with 13 bases between them. Supplemented by reference TRBV7-3 and TRBJ1-6, the full variable domain reads GAGVSQTPSNKVTEKGKYVELRCDPISGHTALYWYRQSLGQGPEFLIYFQGTGAADDSGLPNDRFFAVRPEGSVSTLKIQRTERGDSAVYLCASGGTSDSPLHFGNGTRLTVT.

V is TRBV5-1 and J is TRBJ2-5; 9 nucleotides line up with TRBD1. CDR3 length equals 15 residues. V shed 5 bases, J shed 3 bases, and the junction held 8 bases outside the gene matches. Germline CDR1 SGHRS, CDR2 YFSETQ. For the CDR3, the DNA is TGCGCCAGCAGAGGGCAGGGGACAGGGAAAGAGACCCAGTACTTC. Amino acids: CASRGQGTGKETQYF.

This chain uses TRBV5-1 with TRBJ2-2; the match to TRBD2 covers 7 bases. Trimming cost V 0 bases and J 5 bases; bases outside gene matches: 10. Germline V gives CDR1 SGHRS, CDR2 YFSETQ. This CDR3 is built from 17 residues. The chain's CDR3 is CASSLEGGRRGTGELFF. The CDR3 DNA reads TGCGCCAGCAGCTTGGAGGGAGGGCGCCGGGGGACCGGGGAGCTGTTTTTT.

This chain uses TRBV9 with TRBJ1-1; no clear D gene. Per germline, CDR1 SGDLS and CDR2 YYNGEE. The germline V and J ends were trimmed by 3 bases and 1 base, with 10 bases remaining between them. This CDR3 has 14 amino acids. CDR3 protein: CASSAGNSNTEAFF. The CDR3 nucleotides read TGTGCCAGCAGCGCGGGAAATTCGAACACTGAAGCTTTCTTT.

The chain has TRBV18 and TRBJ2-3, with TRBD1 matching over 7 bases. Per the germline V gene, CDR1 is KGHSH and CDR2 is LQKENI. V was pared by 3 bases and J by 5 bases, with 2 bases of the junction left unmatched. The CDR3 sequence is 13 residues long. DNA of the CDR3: TGTGCCAGCTCACCTAACAGGGGAGATACGCAGTATTTT. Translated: CASSPNRGDTQYF.

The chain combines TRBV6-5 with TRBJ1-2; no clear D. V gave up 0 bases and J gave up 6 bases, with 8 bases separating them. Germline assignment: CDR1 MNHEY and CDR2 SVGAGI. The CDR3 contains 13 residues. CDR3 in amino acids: CASSYSTDNGYTF. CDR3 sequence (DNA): TGTGCCAGCAGTTACTCGACGGATAATGGCTACACCTTC.

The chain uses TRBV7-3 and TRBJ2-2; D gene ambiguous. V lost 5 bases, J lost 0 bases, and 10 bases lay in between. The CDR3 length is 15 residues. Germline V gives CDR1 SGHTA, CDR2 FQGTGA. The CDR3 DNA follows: TGTGCCAGCAGCCCGACGACACCGAACACCGGGGAGCTGTTTTTT. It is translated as CASSPTTPNTGELFF.

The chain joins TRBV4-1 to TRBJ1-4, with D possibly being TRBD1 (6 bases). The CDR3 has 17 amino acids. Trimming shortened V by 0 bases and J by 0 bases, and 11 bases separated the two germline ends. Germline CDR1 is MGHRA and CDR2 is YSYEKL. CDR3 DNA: TGCGCCAGCAGCCAAGATAGGGGGAGTGCAACTAATGAAAAACTGTTTTTT. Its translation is CASSQDRGSATNEKLFF.

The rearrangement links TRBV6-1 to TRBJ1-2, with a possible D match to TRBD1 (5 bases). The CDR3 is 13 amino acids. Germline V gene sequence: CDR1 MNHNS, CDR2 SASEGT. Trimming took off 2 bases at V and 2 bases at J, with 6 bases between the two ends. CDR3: CASSEQGNYGYTF. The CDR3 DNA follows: TGTGCCAGCAGTGAACAGGGAAACTATGGCTACACCTTC.

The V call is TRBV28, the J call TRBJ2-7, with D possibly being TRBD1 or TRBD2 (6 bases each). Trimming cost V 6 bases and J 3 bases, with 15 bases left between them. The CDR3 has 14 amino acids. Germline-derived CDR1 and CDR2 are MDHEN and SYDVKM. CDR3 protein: CASRGGTSFYEQYF. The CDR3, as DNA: TGTGCCAGCAGAGGGGGGACAAGCTTCTACGAGCAGTACTTC.

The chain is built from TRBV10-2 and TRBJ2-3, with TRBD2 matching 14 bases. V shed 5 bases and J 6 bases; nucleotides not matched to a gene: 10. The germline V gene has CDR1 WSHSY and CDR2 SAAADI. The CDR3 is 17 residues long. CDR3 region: CASSYPTSGRASDTQYF. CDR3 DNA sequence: TGCGCCAGCAGTTATCCGACTAGCGGGAGGGCCTCGGATACGCAGTATTTT.

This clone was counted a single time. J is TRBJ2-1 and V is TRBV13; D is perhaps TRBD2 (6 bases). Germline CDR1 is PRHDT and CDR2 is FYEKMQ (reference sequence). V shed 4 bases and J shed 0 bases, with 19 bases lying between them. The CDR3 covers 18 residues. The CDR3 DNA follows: TGTGCCAGCAGCTCTCCGACTAGTCGTTTGGGCTCCTACAATGAGCAGTTCTTC. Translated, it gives CASSSPTSRLGSYNEQFF.

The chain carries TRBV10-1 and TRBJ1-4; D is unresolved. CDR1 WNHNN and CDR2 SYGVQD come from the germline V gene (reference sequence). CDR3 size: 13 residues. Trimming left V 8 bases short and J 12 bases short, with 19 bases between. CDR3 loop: CASSQNMNGQLFF. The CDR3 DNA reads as TGCGCCAGCTCTCAGAATATGAACGGTCAACTGTTTTTT.

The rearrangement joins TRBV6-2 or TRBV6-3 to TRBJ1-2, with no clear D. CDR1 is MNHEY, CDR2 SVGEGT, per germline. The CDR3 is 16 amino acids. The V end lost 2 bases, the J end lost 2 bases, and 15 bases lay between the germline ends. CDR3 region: CASSYGSGYDNYGYTF. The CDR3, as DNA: TGTGCCAGCAGTTACGGTTCAGGCTACGACAACTATGGCTACACCTTC.

The CDR3 loop is CASSTGDRTLSYEQYF. The CDR3 nucleotides read TGTGCCAGCAGCACCGGGGACAGGACGCTCTCCTACGAGCAGTACTTC. V and J are TRBV27 and TRBJ2-7; the match to TRBD1 covers 8 bases. This CDR3 has 16 amino acids. Looked up from germline, CDR1 is MNHEY and CDR2 is SMNVEV (reference sequence). Losses at the gene ends were 6 bases for V and 0 bases for J; bases not matched to a gene: 10.

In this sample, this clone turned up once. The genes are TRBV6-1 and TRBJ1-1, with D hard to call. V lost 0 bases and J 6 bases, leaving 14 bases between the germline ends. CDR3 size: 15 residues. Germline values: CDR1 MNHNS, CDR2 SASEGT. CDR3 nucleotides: TGTGCCAGCAGTGAAGCGGGTGAGGGATCCGCTGAAGCTTTCTTT. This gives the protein CASSEAGEGSAEAFF.

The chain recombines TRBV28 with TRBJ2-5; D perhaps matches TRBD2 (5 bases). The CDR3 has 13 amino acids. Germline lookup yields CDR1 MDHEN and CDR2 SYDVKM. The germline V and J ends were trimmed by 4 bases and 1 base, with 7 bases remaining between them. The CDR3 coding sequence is TGTGCCAGCAGTTACCGGGGCCAAGAGACCCAGTACTTC. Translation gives CASSYRGQETQYF.

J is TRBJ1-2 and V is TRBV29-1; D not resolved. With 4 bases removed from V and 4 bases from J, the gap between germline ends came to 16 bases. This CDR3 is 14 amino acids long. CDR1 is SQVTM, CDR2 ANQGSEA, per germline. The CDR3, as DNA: TGCAGCGTTGTTGCCTCCGGGTACAGCTATGGCTACACCTTC. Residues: CSVVASGYSYGYTF.

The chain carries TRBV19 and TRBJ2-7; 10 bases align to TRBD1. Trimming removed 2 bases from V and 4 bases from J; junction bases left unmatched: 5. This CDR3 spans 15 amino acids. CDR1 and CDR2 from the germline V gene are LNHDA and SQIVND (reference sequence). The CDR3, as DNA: TGTGCCAGTAGTATACCAAGGACAGGGGGTTACGAGCAGTACTTC. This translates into CASSIPRTGGYEQYF. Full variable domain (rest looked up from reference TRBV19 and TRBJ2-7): DGGITQSPKYLFRKEGQNVTLSCEQNLNHDAMYWYRQDPGQGLRLIYYSQIVNDFQKGDIAEGYSVSREKKESFPLTVTSAQKNPTAFYLCASSIPRTGGYEQYFGPGTRLTVT.

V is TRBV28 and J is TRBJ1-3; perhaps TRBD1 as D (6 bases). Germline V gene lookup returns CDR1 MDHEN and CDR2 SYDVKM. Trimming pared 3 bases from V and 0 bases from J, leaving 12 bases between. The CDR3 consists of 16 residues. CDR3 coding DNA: TGTGCCAGCAGTTTGGTGACAGGCTTCTCTGGAAACACCATATATTTT. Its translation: CASSLVTGFSGNTIYF.

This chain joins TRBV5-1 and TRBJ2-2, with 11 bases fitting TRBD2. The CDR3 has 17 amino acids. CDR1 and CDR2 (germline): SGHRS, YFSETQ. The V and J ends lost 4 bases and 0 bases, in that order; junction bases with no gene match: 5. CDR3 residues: CASSPKTSGTNTGELFF. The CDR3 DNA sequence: TGCGCCAGCAGCCCTAAGACTAGCGGGACGAACACCGGGGAGCTGTTTTTT.